This T cell receptor beta chain was sequenced in a study of radiotherapy plus CTLA-4 blockade in lung cancer. Study context: In 18% of patients, objective responses were seen; approximately 30% had disease control. Overall study findings and caveats: Strongest reported response predictors: early blood clone changes and post-radiation interferon-beta.

Repertoires were generated with immunoSEQ multiplex PCR, while TCRdb's copy carries only in-frame clones and drops some. The data show tens of thousands of clones, 70% to 80% seen once. Turning to this clone: The target antigen is unknown.

The CDR3 is 17 amino acids. Germline V gives CDR1 SGHNT, CDR2 YYREEE (reference sequence). J was trimmed by 4 bases and V by 2 bases; bases with no gene match: 4. The starting material was peripheral blood, obtained from a patient treated with radiotherapy plus ipilimumab. The clonotype was recovered from a human donor with non-small cell lung cancer whose response to radiotherapy plus ipilimumab could not be evaluated. Some clones in this sample may be carry-over from other donors' samples. The J gene is TRBJ2-3, the V gene TRBV5-4; 16 bases align to TRBD2. DNA of the CDR3: TGTGCCAGCAGCTTCCCCGGGACTAGCGGGGGGGCAGATACGCAGTATTTT. This sequence encodes CASSFPGTSGGADTQYF. The variable domain in full, completed from reference TRBV5-4 and TRBJ2-3, reads ETGVTQSPTHLIKTRGQQVTLRCSSQSGHNTVSWYQQALGQGPQFIFQYYREEENGRGNFPPRFSGLQFPNYSSELNVNALELDDSALYLCASSFPGTSGGADTQYFGPGTRLTVL.